This T cell receptor (beta chain) comes out of a study of blood T cell repertoires in COVID-19. About the research overall: Collection of acute and convalescent COVID-19 samples took place in the United States, Italy and Spain. The analysed material was cDNA or gDNA that came from T cells, B-cell-depleted T cells, or PBMCs.

This CDR3 region has 11 residues. Germline CDR1 DFQATT, CDR2 SNEGSKA (reference sequence). V dropped 1 base and J dropped 7 bases, with 5 bases sitting between them. On this clone: The same CDR3 arises from other DNA sequences in this sample as well.

As handled by the study authors: It was from reference gene primer amplification that nucleated cell counts were estimated. Here immunoSEQ multiplex PCR was the method, and the copy in TCRdb shows in-frame clones only, minus some. For V, J and clone size, that table is used; D and trimming come from the DNA. The table shows more than 90,000 clones, with about 81% occurring only once. The clonotype originates from a man older than 75 with acute or convalescent COVID-19. The J gene is TRBJ1-5, the V gene TRBV20-1; D unclear. The sequenced sample was peripheral blood. The chain's CDR3 is CSARAGQPQHF. The CDR3 region has the DNA TGCAGTGCTAGAGCGGGGCAGCCCCAGCATTTT.